This passage covers 9 T cell receptor beta chains from one sample sequenced in a study of shared clonotypes between healthy human individuals. Method: immunoSEQ multiplex PCR; TCRdb's copy keeps in-frame clones and lacks some. The table has about 1.4 million clones, around 97% seen once. Sequencing was performed on naive CD4+ T cells sorted from blood. The subset denotes: CD45RA+ positively selected. These TCRs come from a young man in good health.

The J gene is TRBJ2-1, the V gene TRBV4-3; maybe TRBD1 (5 bases). The V end was cut by 3 bases, the J end by 8 bases, with 20 bases between. The V gene's germline CDR1 is LGHNA and CDR2 YSLEER. The CDR3 loop spans 16 amino acids. The CDR3 here is CASSQLVGVAIHEQFF. The CDR3 region has the DNA TGCGCCAGCAGCCAGCTAGTAGGGGTAGCTATCCATGAGCAGTTCTTC.

V is TRBV5-4 and J is TRBJ1-4; D possibly corresponds to TRBD1 (5 bases). The CDR3 is 15 amino acids. Trimming left V 3 bases short and J 7 bases short, with 16 bases between. The germline CDR1 and CDR2 sequences are SGHNT and YYREEE (reference sequence). CDR3 residues: CASSSPDIKGEKLFF. Here the CDR3 DNA reads TGTGCCAGCAGCTCACCGGACATTAAGGGTGAAAAACTGTTTTTT.

The CDR3 region has the DNA TGTGCCAGCACTCCTAGGGGGAGGAGGAGCACAGATACGCAGTATTTT. Translated: CASTPRGRRSTDTQYF. The genes are TRBV2 and TRBJ2-3; the D call may be TRBD1 or TRBD2 (6 bases each). This CDR3 has 16 amino acids. The germline V and J ends were trimmed by 7 bases and 0 bases, with 17 bases remaining between them. CDR1 SNHLY and CDR2 FYNNEI come from the germline V gene.

V is TRBV27 and J is TRBJ2-3; 12 bases line up with TRBD2. The CDR3 has 16 residues. Germline V gene data show CDR1 as MNHEY and CDR2 as SMNVEV (reference sequence). Unmatched junction bases numbered 11, after V lost 10 bases and J lost 3 bases. CDR3 in amino acids: CAKGTSGQRRTDTQYF. The CDR3 bases are TGTGCCAAGGGGACTAGCGGGCAAAGGCGTACAGATACGCAGTATTTT.

The DNA of the CDR3 is TGTGCCAGCAGTGAAGATGGTTTGGGACCAGTCGATGGCTACACCTTC. The encoded protein is CASSEDGLGPVDGYTF. The V call is TRBV6-1, the J call TRBJ1-2; the D gene is possibly TRBD1 (5 bases). V was pared by 1 base and J by 6 bases, with 18 bases between. CDR3 size: 16 residues. In germline, CDR1 is MNHNS, CDR2 SASEGT.

The chain joins TRBV10-2 to TRBJ2-7; the D gene is possibly TRBD2 (7 bases). CDR1 is WSHSY and CDR2 is SAAADI in the germline V gene. V lost 8 bases, J lost 1 base, and 18 bases lay in between. CDR3 length: 15 residues. The DNA of the CDR3 is TGCGCCAGCGGGGGGGGCAGGGGAGGTTCCTACGAGCAGTACTTC. Translation: CASGGGRGGSYEQYF.

The chain combines TRBV18 with TRBJ2-3; 9 nucleotides line up with TRBD2. This CDR3 is built from 14 residues. The ends lost 4 bases at V and 2 bases at J; junction bases unmatched: 1. Germline V gives CDR1 KGHSH, CDR2 LQKENI. The DNA for the CDR3 is TGTGCCAGCTCACTAGCGGGAGTCACAGATACGCAGTATTTT. It yields the protein CASSLAGVTDTQYF.

CDR3 sequence: CASSQQGDNEKLFF. CDR3 DNA: TGTGCCAGCTCCCAACAGGGGGATAATGAAAAACTGTTTTTT. This sequence joins TRBV18 and TRBJ1-4, with TRBD1 matching over 8 bases. CDR1 is KGHSH and CDR2 is LQKENI in the germline V gene. The CDR3 consists of 14 residues. V was pared by 6 bases and J by 4 bases, with 4 bases of the junction left unmatched.

The chain uses TRBV5-4 and TRBJ1-1, with D possibly being TRBD1 (6 bases). The germline gives CDR1 SGHNT, CDR2 YYREEE (reference sequence). V shed 5 bases and J shed 7 bases, with 18 bases lying between them. CDR3 length: 14 amino acids. CDR3 DNA sequence: TGTGCCAGCAGTCGGGGGTCGCCAGGGGATGAAGCTTTCTTT. Its translation is CASSRGSPGDEAFF.